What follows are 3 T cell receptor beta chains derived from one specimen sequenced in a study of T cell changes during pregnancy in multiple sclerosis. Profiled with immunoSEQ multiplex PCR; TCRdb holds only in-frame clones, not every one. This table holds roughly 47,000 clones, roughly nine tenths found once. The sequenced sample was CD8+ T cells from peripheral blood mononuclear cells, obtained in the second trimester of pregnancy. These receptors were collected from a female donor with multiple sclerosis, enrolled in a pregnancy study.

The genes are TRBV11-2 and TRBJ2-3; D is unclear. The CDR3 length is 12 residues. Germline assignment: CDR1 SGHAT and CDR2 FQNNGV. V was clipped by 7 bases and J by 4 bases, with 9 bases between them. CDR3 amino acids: CASTLRADTQYF. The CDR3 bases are TGTGCCAGCACCCTGAGAGCAGATACGCAGTATTTT.

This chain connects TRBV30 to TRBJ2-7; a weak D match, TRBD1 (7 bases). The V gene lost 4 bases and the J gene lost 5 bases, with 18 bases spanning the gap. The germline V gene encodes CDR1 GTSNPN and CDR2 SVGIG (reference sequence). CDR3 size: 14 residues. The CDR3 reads CAWIVETGRNEQYF. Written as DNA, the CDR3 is TGTGCCTGGATCGTTGAGACAGGGAGGAACGAGCAGTACTTC.

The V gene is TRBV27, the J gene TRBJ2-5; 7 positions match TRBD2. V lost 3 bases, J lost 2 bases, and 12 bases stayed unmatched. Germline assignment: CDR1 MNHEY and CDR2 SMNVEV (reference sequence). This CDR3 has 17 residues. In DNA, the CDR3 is TGTGCCAGCAGTTTTTCTAGCGGAGAAGTCCTTCAAGAGACCCAGTACTTC. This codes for CASSFSSGEVLQETQYF.